The 27 T cell receptor beta chains reported below all come from one sample, sequenced in a study of shared clonotypes between healthy human individuals. Naive CD8 populations comprised CD45RO-negative cells positively selected for CCR7, excluding terminally differentiated effector memory CD45RA+ cells. Repertoires were generated with immunoSEQ multiplex PCR, while TCRdb's copy carries only in-frame clones and drops some. The table lists around 2,000,000 clones, around 96% of them singletons. What was sequenced was naive CD8+ T cells sorted from blood. The receptors here all came from a man aged 18 to 29 in good health.

Concerning this clone: The junction departs from the called germline gene at one end, perhaps through a read error. The chain recombines TRBV29-1 with TRBJ1-1, with D perhaps matching TRBD1 (6 bases). Looked up from germline, CDR1 is SQVTM and CDR2 is ANQGSEA. This CDR3 is built from 14 residues. CDR3 sequence: CSGEGAGANTEAFF. The CDR3 nucleotides are TGCAGCGGTGAAGGAGCAGGGGCGAACACTGAAGCTTTCTTT.

The chain has TRBV5-6 and TRBJ1-2, with D hard to call. The CDR3 loop spans 12 amino acids. Germline values: CDR1 SGHDT, CDR2 YYEEEE. Trimming stripped 2 bases from V and 6 bases from J, with 8 bases between. CDR3 DNA: TGTGCCAGCAGCTTTAACGATGATGGCTACACCTTC. This encodes CASSFNDDGYTF.

This chain links TRBV5-1 with TRBJ2-1; 7 bases are a match to TRBD2. The germline CDR1 and CDR2 sequences are SGHRS and YFSETQ. Trimming cost V 0 bases and J 1 base; bases outside gene matches: 13. The CDR3 has 19 amino acids. The CDR3 is CASSLEFGREGLSYNEQFF. The CDR3 DNA reads TGCGCCAGCAGCTTGGAGTTTGGGAGGGAGGGCCTTTCCTACAATGAGCAGTTCTTC.

V gene TRBV15 combines with J gene TRBJ1-2; D uncertain. Germline assignment: CDR1 LNHNV and CDR2 YYDKDF (reference sequence). The ends were cut back, 3 bases at V and 2 bases at J, with 10 bases in the middle. This CDR3 has 14 residues. CDR3: CATSSVIENYGYTF. The CDR3 DNA follows: TGTGCCACCAGCAGTGTTATTGAAAACTATGGCTACACCTTC.

In this sample, this clone turned up a few times. J is TRBJ1-5 and V is TRBV19, with 8 bases fitting TRBD1. This CDR3 region has 15 residues. From germline, CDR1 is LNHDA and CDR2 SQIVND (reference sequence). V shed 6 bases and J 3 bases; nucleotides not matched to a gene: 7. CDR3 residues: CASSPMTGVNQPQHF. The DNA for the CDR3 is TGTGCCAGTAGCCCCATGACAGGGGTCAATCAGCCCCAGCATTTT.

Regarding this clone: Other nucleotide sequences in the sample specify the same CDR3. This rearrangement joins TRBV7-6 to TRBJ2-1; the D gene is possibly TRBD2 (7 bases). V lost 1 base and J lost 3, with 13 bases in between. CDR1 is SGHVS and CDR2 is FNYEAQ in the germline V gene. This CDR3 has 16 amino acids. The CDR3 DNA reads as TGTGCCAGCAGCTTAGTTGCCGGGGGGCTCTACAATGAGCAGTTCTTC. Protein product: CASSLVAGGLYNEQFF.

Points on this clone: At one end the junction does not follow the germline gene, possibly because of a read error. The chain carries TRBV7-7 and TRBJ2-2, with 9 bases lining up with TRBD2. This CDR3 has 15 residues. Germline V gene sequence: CDR1 SSHAT, CDR2 FNYEAQ (reference sequence). CDR3 sequence: CASSPVSGGTGELFF. Here the CDR3 DNA reads TGTGCTAGCAGCCCAGTAAGCGGGGGGACCGGGGAGCTGTTTTTT.

V is TRBV7-2 and J is TRBJ2-7; D unclear. The ends were cut back, 5 bases at V and 0 bases at J, with 11 bases in the middle. CDR1 and CDR2 from the germline V gene are SGHTA and FQGNSA. The CDR3 extends over 14 amino acids. The CDR3 coding sequence is TGTGCCAGCAGCGCCGAGACTTTCTCCTACGAGCAGTACTTC. Amino acids: CASSAETFSYEQYF.

This clone was detected a few times. The V call is TRBV29-1, the J call TRBJ2-7; TRBD1 agrees at 8 bases. The CDR3 totals 13 residues. The V and J ends lost 7 bases and 6 bases, in that order; junction bases with no gene match: 11. CDR1 and CDR2 (germline): SQVTM, ANQGSEA. CDR3 sequence: CSGSTGEGVEQYF. Here the CDR3 DNA reads TGCAGCGGATCGACAGGGGAAGGTGTCGAGCAGTACTTC.

The rearrangement joins TRBV7-8 to TRBJ2-7; TRBD2 aligns across 8 bases. Germline CDR1 and CDR2: SGHVS and FQNEAQ. V dropped 1 base and J dropped 2; count of bases not matched to a gene: 4. The CDR3 contains 15 residues. CDR3 protein: CASSLGGTSPYEQYF. In nucleotides, the CDR3 is TGTGCCAGCAGCTTAGGTGGGACTAGTCCCTACGAGCAGTACTTC.

The chain joins TRBV19 to TRBJ2-2; maybe TRBD2 (6 bases). V was pared by 5 bases and J by 7 bases, with 8 bases between. In germline, CDR1 is LNHDA, CDR2 SQIVND (reference sequence). This CDR3 has 12 amino acids. CDR3 region: CASSYSGGELFF. In DNA form, the CDR3 reads TGTGCCAGTAGTTATAGCGGCGGGGAGCTGTTTTTT.

The rearrangement uses TRBV7-9 and TRBJ2-7; tentatively, D is TRBD1 (5 bases). Trimming removed 5 bases at V and 7 bases at J, with 15 bases between. The CDR3 is made up of 13 amino acids. The germline CDR1 and CDR2 sequences are SEHNR and FQNEAQ (reference sequence). The CDR3 is CASSPPGHPEQYF. CDR3 coding DNA: TGTGCCAGCAGCCCCCCCGGACATCCAGAGCAGTACTTC.

This rearrangement joins TRBV4-3 to TRBJ2-4; tentatively, D is TRBD2 (6 bases). Germline CDR1 and CDR2: LGHNA and YSLEER. The V end lost 3 bases, the J end lost 6 bases, and 21 bases lay between the germline ends. The CDR3 has 17 amino acids. DNA for the CDR3: TGCGCCAGCAGCCAGGACTCCTCCGGCCGGGGGAGAAACATTCAGTACTTC. Its protein product is CASSQDSSGRGRNIQYF.

The J gene is TRBJ1-4, the V gene TRBV5-6; no clear D gene. The CDR3 runs to 16 residues. In germline, CDR1 is SGHDT, CDR2 YYEEEE. V gave up 4 bases and J gave up 7 bases, with 20 bases separating them. CDR3 nucleotide sequence: TGTGCCAGCAGCAATGCATTCCGGGGAGACGGTGAAAAACTGTTTTTT. Residues: CASSNAFRGDGEKLFF.

This clone was found once. The genes are TRBV7-8 and TRBJ2-1; 14 bases agree with TRBD2. With 3 bases clipped from V and 6 bases from J, the junction kept 10 bases outside the gene matches. Germline lookup yields CDR1 SGHVS and CDR2 FQNEAQ. The CDR3 spans 18 residues. The CDR3 is CASSFRLAGGQGRNEQFF. DNA for the CDR3: TGTGCCAGCAGCTTTCGACTAGCGGGGGGGCAAGGTCGCAATGAGCAGTTCTTC.

This clone is a singleton in its sample. The genes are TRBV27 and TRBJ2-1; 12 bases line up with TRBD2. The CDR3 runs 17 residues. The V segment lost 10 bases and the J segment 6 bases; nucleotides outside the gene matches: 16. CDR1 is MNHEY and CDR2 is SMNVEV in the germline V gene (reference sequence). CDR3 DNA sequence: TGTGCCACGTCGTCCGGGACTAGCGGGTATGTACTCAATGAGCAGTTCTTC. Translated: CATSSGTSGYVLNEQFF.

This clone has a single count. Other DNA sequences from this sample encode an identical CDR3 as well. This rearrangement joins TRBV28 to TRBJ2-7; D is perhaps TRBD1 (5 bases). Germline assignment: CDR1 MDHEN and CDR2 SYDVKM. The CDR3 is 14 amino acids. The ends were cut back, 0 bases at V and 2 bases at J, with 8 bases in the middle. CDR3 coding DNA: TGTGCCAGCAGTTTATGGGCAGGGACCTACGAGCAGTACTTC. It encodes CASSLWAGTYEQYF.

This chain joins TRBV4-1 and TRBJ1-4; 10 nucleotides agree with TRBD1. The CDR3 covers 15 residues. Germline V gene lookup returns CDR1 MGHRA and CDR2 YSYEKL. V was clipped by 5 bases and J by 4 bases; unmatched bases: 4. The DNA for the CDR3 is TGCGCCAGCAGCGCCCGGACAGGGGGTAATGAAAAACTGTTTTTT. Translation: CASSARTGGNEKLFF.

The V gene is TRBV7-3, the J gene TRBJ2-5, with D uncertain. The CDR3 is made up of 13 amino acids. V was cut by 5 bases and J by 4 bases, with 11 bases left in between. Germline V lookup: CDR1 SGHTA, CDR2 FQGTGA. The CDR3 sequence is CASSHDSGETQYF. In nucleotides, the CDR3 is TGTGCCAGCAGCCATGACTCGGGAGAGACCCAGTACTTC.

This clone was seen just once. The gene calls are TRBV7-9 and TRBJ2-7, with 8 nucleotides matching TRBD1. The CDR3 covers 15 residues. V was pared by 4 bases and J by 0 bases, with 5 bases of the junction left unmatched. Looked up from germline, CDR1 is SEHNR and CDR2 is FQNEAQ (reference sequence). CDR3 coding DNA: TGTGCCAGCAGCTCGGACAGGGCGAGCTCCTACGAGCAGTACTTC. As protein: CASSSDRASSYEQYF.

The chain employs TRBV7-9 and TRBJ2-1; 11 bases are a match to TRBD2. This CDR3 region has 16 residues. Germline V gene data show CDR1 as SEHNR and CDR2 as FQNEAQ (reference sequence). The trim removed 5 bases at V and 5 bases at J, leaving 8 bases unmatched. The CDR3 DNA follows: TGTGCCAGCAGCCAACTCGGGACTAGCGGTAACAATGAGCAGTTCTTC. Translation gives CASSQLGTSGNNEQFF.

The V call is TRBV7-8, the J call TRBJ2-7; no reliable D call. The CDR3 has 13 amino acids. Trimming shortened V by 5 bases and J by 2 bases, and 10 bases separated the two germline ends. Per germline, CDR1 SGHVS and CDR2 FQNEAQ. This chain's CDR3 is CASSTTITYEQYF. As DNA, the CDR3 is TGTGCCAGCAGCACTACCATTACCTACGAGCAGTACTTC.

As to this clone: Distinct nucleotide sequences in the sample also encode this CDR3. The chain employs TRBV4-1 and TRBJ1-5; D is possibly TRBD1 (6 bases). This CDR3 contains 15 residues. Germline V gives CDR1 MGHRA, CDR2 YSYEKL. Trimming stripped 1 base from V and 0 bases from J, with 7 bases between. For the CDR3, the DNA is TGCGCCAGCAGCCAAGGAGGGGGTAGCAATCAGCCCCAGCATTTT. Translated, it gives CASSQGGGSNQPQHF.

This clone has only one observation. The rearrangement uses TRBV29-1 and TRBJ2-7; 9 nucleotides align to TRBD2. The V and J ends lost 5 bases and 4 bases, in that order; junction bases with no gene match: 6. The CDR3 has 13 amino acids. Germline CDR1 reads SQVTM; CDR2 reads ANQGSEA. The CDR3 region is CSVSTSGGYEQYF. The CDR3 DNA is TGCAGCGTTTCGACTAGCGGTGGATACGAGCAGTACTTC.

This sequence joins TRBV15 and TRBJ1-3; D is ambiguous. V gave up 1 base and J gave up 1 base, with 14 bases separating them. Germline lookup yields CDR1 LNHNV and CDR2 YYDKDF (reference sequence). The CDR3 runs to 17 residues. CDR3 amino acids: CATSRGIALGSGNTIYF. Written as DNA, the CDR3 is TGTGCCACCAGCAGAGGCATCGCCCTCGGATCTGGAAACACCATATATTTT. The entire variable domain, with the rest obtained from reference TRBV15 and TRBJ1-3, is as follows: DAMVIQNPRYQVTQFGKPVTLSCSQTLNHNVMYWYQQKSSQAPKLLFHYYDKDFNNEADTPDNFQSRRPNTSFCFLDIRSPGLGDTAMYLCATSRGIALGSGNTIYFGEGSWLTVV.

V and J are TRBV11-3 and TRBJ2-3, with a tentative D call TRBD1 (6 bases). The CDR3 has 13 amino acids. Germline loops: CDR1 SGHNT, CDR2 YENEEA. Trimming stripped 5 bases from V and 2 bases from J, with 8 bases between. The CDR3: CASSQGPTDTQYF. The CDR3 DNA reads as TGTGCCAGCAGCCAGGGGCCCACAGATACGCAGTATTTT.

This clone has a single count. The chain has TRBV5-6 and TRBJ2-3, with D perhaps TRBD1 or TRBD2 (5 bases each). Germline V lookup: CDR1 SGHDT, CDR2 YYEEEE. V lost 3 bases, J lost 1 base, and 9 bases lay in between. There are 14 residues in the CDR3. The CDR3, as DNA: TGTGCCAGCAGCTGGGACCGGGGCACAGATACGCAGTATTTT. Its translation is CASSWDRGTDTQYF.